The present entry profiles one TCR beta chain with its context. Primers: 60 V beta forward and 13 J beta reverse. Sequencing used immunoSEQ multiplex PCR; TCRdb keeps in-frame clones, though not all of them. Of fewer than 85,000 clones in the sample, around 86% were seen once. CDR3 length: 15 residues. The germline V gene encodes CDR1 SEHNR and CDR2 FQNEAQ (reference sequence). V lost 6 bases to trimming and J lost 0 bases, with 15 bases between them. The time point is: after dendritic cell vaccination, including at tumor progression/relapse. Isocitrate dehydrogenase mutation was absent in all glioblastoma patients. This entry is derived from a study of glioma-infiltrating T cells after dendritic cell vaccination.

The origin of this receptor is a human donor with glioblastoma. The source material was blood, sampled after dendritic cell vaccination. The chain carries TRBV7-9 and TRBJ2-7, with D possibly being TRBD1 (6 bases). CDR3 nucleotide sequence: TGTGCCAGCAGTTCAGGACAGTCCAACTCCTACGAGCAGTACTTC. This codes for CASSSGQSNSYEQYF.